A selection of T cell receptor beta chains follows, all from one sample in a study of regulatory T cells in long-lasting Graves disease. TCRdb re-analysed the multiplex PCR reads in MiXCR, keeping a single row per CDR3 protein. This table has around 460,000 distinct CDR3 sequences, 20% to 25% appearing once. Sequences were derived from peripheral blood mononuclear cells (PBMCs), sampled when the disease was refractory, from a patient treated with antithyroid drugs. These receptors all stem from a female donor with Graves disease. The conserved cysteine and the conserved F or W are not part of the CDR3 here. The order of the fields is V gene, CDR3 protein.

>TRBV13
ASSLEPNEQF
>TRBV11-3
ASSPGTEYEQY
>TRBV14
ASSQVTGVYGYT
>TRBV29-1
SVAGDGQETQY
>TRBV11-2
ASSLEGRTSGSKYEQY
>TRBV5-1
ASSAAEHGGRTEAF
>TRBV19
ASSVTGGVEPQH
>TRBV6-1
ASRLGSPSYEQY
>TRBV7-8
ASSTPPVNYEQY
>TRBV12-3/TRBV12-4
ASSFQSSPYEQY
>TRBV6-5
ASSYSNIRGSPLH
>TRBV7-9
ASSLEVRTETQY
>TRBV4-2
ASSQAHDTRYGYT
>TRBV20-1
SASPRQNTEAF
>TRBV9
ASSVAGQGFSEQY
>TRBV7-2
ASSSRLAAIRTQY
>TRBV5-1
ASSLGRTTSYEQY
>TRBV4-2
ASSQVGGAYTEAF
>TRBV12-3/TRBV12-4
ASSLDGPNSPLH
>TRBV29-1
SGSQTGRINTEAF
>TRBV28
ASSPTLLYYTEAF
>TRBV30
AWSTMMYQPQH